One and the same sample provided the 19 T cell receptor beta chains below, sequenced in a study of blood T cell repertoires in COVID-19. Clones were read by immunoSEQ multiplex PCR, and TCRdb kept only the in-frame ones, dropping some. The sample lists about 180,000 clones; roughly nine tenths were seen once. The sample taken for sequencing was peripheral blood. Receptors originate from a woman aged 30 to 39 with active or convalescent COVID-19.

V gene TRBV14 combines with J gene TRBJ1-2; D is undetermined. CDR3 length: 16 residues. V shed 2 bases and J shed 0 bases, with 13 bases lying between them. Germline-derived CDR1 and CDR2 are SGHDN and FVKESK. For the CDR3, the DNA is TGTGCCAGCAGCCAACACAAGCGGGCAGCTAACTATGGCTACACCTTC. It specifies CASSQHKRAANYGYTF.

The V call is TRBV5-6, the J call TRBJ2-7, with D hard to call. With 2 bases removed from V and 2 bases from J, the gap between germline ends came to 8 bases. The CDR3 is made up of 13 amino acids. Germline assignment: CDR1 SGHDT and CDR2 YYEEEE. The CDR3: CASSFQSTYEQYF. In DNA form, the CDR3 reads TGTGCCAGCAGCTTTCAATCTACCTACGAGCAGTACTTC.

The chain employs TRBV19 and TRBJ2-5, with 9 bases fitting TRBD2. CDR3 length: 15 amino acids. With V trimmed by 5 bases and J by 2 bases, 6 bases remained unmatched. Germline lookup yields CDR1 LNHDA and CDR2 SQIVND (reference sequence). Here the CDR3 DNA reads TGTGCCAGTAGTCCGTTAGCGGGAGAGCAAGAGACCCAGTACTTC. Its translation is CASSPLAGEQETQYF.

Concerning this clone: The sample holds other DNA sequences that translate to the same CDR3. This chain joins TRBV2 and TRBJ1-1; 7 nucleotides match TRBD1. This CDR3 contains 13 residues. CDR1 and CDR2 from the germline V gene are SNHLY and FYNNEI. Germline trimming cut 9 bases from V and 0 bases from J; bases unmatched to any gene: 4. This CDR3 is CASRQGLNTEAFF. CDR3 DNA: TGTGCCAGTAGACAGGGATTGAACACTGAAGCTTTCTTT. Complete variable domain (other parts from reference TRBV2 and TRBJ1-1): EPEVTQTPSHQVTQMGQEVILRCVPISNHLYFYWYRQILGQKVEFLVSFYNNEISEKSEIFDDQFSVERPDGSNFTLKIRSTKLEDSAMYFCASRQGLNTEAFFGQGTRLTVV.

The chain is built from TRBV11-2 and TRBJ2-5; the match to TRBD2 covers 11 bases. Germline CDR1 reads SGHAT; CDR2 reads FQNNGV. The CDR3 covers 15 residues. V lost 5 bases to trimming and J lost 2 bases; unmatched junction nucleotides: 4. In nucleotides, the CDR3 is TGTGCCAGCAGCCCTAGCGGGAGGACTCAAGAGACCCAGTACTTC. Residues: CASSPSGRTQETQYF.

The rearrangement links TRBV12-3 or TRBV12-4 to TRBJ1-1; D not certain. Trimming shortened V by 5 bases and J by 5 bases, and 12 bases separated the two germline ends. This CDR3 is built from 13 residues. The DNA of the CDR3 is TGTGCCAGCAGTCCGAGGGTAGATACTGAAGCTTTCTTT. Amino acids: CASSPRVDTEAFF.

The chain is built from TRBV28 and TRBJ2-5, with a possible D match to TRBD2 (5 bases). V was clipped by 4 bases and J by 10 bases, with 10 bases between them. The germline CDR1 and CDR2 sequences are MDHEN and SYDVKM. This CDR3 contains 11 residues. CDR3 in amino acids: CASSYREGQYF. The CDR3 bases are TGTGCCAGCAGTTACCGAGAGGGCCAGTACTTC.

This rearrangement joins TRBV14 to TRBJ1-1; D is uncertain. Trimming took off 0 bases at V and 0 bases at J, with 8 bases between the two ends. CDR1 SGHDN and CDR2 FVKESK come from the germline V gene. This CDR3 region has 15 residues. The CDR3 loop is CASSQDFAVNTEAFF. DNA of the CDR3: TGTGCCAGCAGCCAAGATTTCGCAGTGAACACTGAAGCTTTCTTT.

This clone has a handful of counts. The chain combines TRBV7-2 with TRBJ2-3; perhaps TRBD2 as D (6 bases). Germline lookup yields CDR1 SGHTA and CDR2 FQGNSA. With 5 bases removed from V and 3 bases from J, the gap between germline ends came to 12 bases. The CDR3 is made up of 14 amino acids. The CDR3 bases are TGTGCCAGCAGCCCGTTAGGGAGGACAGATACGCAGTATTTT. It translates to CASSPLGRTDTQYF.

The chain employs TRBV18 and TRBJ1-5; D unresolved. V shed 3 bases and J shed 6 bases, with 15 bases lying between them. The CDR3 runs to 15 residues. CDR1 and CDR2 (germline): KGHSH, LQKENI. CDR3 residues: CASSPDKSTPQPQHF. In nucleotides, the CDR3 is TGTGCCAGCTCACCTGATAAATCGACTCCTCAGCCCCAGCATTTT.

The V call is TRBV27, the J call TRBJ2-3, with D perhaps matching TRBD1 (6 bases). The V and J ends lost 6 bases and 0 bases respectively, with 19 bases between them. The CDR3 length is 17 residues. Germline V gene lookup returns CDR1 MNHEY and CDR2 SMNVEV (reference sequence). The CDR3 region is CASRKMSGTRSTDTQYF. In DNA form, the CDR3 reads TGTGCCAGCAGAAAGATGTCCGGGACACGGAGCACAGATACGCAGTATTTT.

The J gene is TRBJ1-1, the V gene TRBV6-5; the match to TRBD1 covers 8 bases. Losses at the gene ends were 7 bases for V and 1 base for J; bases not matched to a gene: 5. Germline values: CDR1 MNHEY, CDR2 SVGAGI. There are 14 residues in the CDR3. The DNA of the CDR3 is TGTGCCAGCAATAACCAGGGGGCGAACACTGAAGCTTTCTTT. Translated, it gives CASNNQGANTEAFF.

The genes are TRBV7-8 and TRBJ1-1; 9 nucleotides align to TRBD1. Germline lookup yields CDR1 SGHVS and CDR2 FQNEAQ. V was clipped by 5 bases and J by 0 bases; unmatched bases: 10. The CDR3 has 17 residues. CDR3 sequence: CASSQRTGVFMNTEAFF. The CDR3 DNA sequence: TGTGCCAGCAGCCAAAGGACAGGGGTTTTCATGAACACTGAAGCTTTCTTT.

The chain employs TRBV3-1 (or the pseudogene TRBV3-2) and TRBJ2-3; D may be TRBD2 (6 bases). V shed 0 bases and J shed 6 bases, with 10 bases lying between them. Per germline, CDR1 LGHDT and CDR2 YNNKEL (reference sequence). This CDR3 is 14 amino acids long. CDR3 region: CASSQEVAADTQYF. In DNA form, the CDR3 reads TGTGCCAGCAGCCAAGAGGTAGCGGCGGATACGCAGTATTTT.

CDR3 in DNA: TGTGCCAGCAGAAGGACAGGGGAAGATACGCAGTATTTT. This sequence encodes CASRRTGEDTQYF. The gene calls are TRBV6-5 and TRBJ2-3; the match to TRBD1 covers 9 bases. V lost 6 bases, J lost 5 bases, and 3 bases stayed unmatched. The germline gives CDR1 MNHEY, CDR2 SVGAGI. This CDR3 region has 13 residues.

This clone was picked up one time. CDR3 nucleotide sequence: TGTGCCACCAGTGAGAGGCCAGGGTATTACAATGAGCAGTTCTTC. Its protein product is CATSERPGYYNEQFF. V and J are TRBV24-1 and TRBJ2-1; tentatively, D is TRBD1 (5 bases). Germline V gene lookup returns CDR1 KGHDR and CDR2 SFDVKD. V dropped 4 bases and J dropped 4 bases, with 13 bases sitting between them. The CDR3 loop spans 15 amino acids.

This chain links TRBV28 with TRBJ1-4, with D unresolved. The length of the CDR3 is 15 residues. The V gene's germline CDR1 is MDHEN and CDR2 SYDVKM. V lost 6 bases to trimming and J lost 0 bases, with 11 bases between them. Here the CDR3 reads CASREGRATNEKLFF. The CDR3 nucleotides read TGTGCCAGCAGAGAGGGCCGCGCAACTAATGAAAAACTGTTTTTT.

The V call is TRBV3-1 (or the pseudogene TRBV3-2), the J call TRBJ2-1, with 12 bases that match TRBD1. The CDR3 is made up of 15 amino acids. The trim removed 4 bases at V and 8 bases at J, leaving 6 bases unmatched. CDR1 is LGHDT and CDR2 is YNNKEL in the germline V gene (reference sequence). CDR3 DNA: TGTGCCAGCAGCCGAGGGACAGGGGGCAAATATGAGCAGTTCTTC. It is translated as CASSRGTGGKYEQFF.

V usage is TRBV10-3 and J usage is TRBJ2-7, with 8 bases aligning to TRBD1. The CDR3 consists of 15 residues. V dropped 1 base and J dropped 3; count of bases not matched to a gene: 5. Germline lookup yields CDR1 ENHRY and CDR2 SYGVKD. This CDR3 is CAISEWDRTFYEQYF. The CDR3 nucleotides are TGTGCCATCAGTGAGTGGGACAGGACTTTCTACGAGCAGTACTTC.